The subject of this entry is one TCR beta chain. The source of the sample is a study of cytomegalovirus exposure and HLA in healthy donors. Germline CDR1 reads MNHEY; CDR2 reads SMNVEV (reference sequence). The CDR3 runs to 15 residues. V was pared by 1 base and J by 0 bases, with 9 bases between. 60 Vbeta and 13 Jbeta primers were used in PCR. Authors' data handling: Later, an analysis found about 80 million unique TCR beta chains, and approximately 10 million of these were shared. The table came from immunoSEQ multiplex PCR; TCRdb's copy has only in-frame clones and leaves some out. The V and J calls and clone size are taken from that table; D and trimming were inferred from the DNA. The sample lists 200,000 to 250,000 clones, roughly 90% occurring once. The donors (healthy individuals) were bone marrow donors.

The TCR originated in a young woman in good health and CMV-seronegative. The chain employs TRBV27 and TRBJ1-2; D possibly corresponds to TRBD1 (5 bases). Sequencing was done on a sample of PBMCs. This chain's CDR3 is CASSLLAGPNYGYTF. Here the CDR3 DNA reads TGTGCCAGCAGTTTATTAGCAGGGCCTAACTATGGCTACACCTTC.